The clone carrying this T cell receptor beta chain was counted between two and nine times. CDR1 and CDR2 (germline): SGHAT, FQNNGV. This CDR3 region has 14 residues. V was cut by 1 base and J by 9 bases, with 13 bases left in between. One entry per CDR3 protein, called by TCRdb with MiXCR from the RT-PCR reads. The sample has 650,000 to 800,000 distinct CDR3 sequences, about 14% seen once; the top ten hold 3% to 4.5%. Specimen: memory CD4+ T cells from blood. The rearrangement uses TRBV11-2 and TRBJ2-1, with D possibly matching TRBD1 (7 bases). This clonotype was obtained from a female donor in good health, serving as a healthy control. CDR3 in amino acids: CASSLVEGAVEQFF. As DNA, the CDR3 is TGTGCCAGCAGCTTAGTGGAGGGGGCGGTTGAGCAGTTCTTC.